This T cell receptor beta chain is drawn from a study of T cell repertoires in cytomegalovirus infection. Across the study: Public TCR beta signatures provided an indication of both CMV infection and a matching HLA type. Overall study findings and caveats: Cumulative frequency of public TCR beta families picked out carriers of CMV plus the relevant HLA. HLA-C-restricted, CMV-specific TCR beta clonotypes were dominant ex vivo.

MiXCR, run by TCRdb on the reads, gives a single entry per CDR3 protein. The sample shows approximately 750,000 distinct CDR3 sequences, 35% of them seen only once. CDR1 and CDR2 from the germline V gene are MNHEY and SMNVEV (reference sequence). The CDR3 has 14 residues. The ends lost 5 bases at V and 6 bases at J; junction bases unmatched: 7. Comment on this clonotype: What it binds is not known.

The TCR sequence derives from a human donor in good health (CMV status not recorded). Some clones in this sample may be carry-over from other donors' samples. Sequenced material: PBMCs. This sequence joins TRBV27 and TRBJ2-7; 10 positions agree with TRBD2. The CDR3: CASSKSSGRVEQYF. The CDR3, as DNA: TGTGCCAGCAGTAAATCTAGCGGGAGAGTCGAGCAGTACTTC.